This T cell receptor beta chain was sequenced in a study of shared clonotypes between healthy human individuals. With respect to this clone: Its antigen is unidentified.

Profiling relied on immunoSEQ multiplex PCR, and the TCRdb table lists in-frame clones only, not all of them. The sample shows a few million clones, about 92% of them seen only once. Study observations and caveats: Apart from blood, nothing was sampled; tissue repertoires likely differ.

The germline V gene has CDR1 SGHRS and CDR2 YFSETQ. The CDR3 contains 15 residues. V shed 0 bases and J shed 3 bases, with 12 bases lying between them. The origin of this receptor is a man aged 18 to 29 in good health. Some clones in this sample may be carry-over from other donors' samples. The sequenced material came from naive CD4+ T cells from PBMCs. As to subset: CD45RA+ positively selected. The V and J genes are TRBV5-1 and TRBJ1-2; TRBD1 is a possible D gene (6 bases). CDR3 protein: CASSLEQGDYYGYTF. The CDR3 nucleotides are TGCGCCAGCAGCTTGGAACAGGGAGACTACTATGGCTACACCTTC. The full variable domain, its missing parts supplied by reference TRBV5-1 and TRBJ1-2, is KAGVTQTPRYLIKTRGQQVTLSCSPISGHRSVSWYQQTPGQGLQFLFEYFSETQRNKGNFPGRFSGRQFSNSRSEMNVSTLELGDSALYLCASSLEQGDYYGYTFGSGTRLTVV.